This paragraph covers one T cell receptor (beta chain) sequence. This specimen belongs to a study of blood T cell repertoires in COVID-19. Clones were sequenced by immunoSEQ multiplex PCR, and TCRdb holds only the in-frame ones, with some missing. The sample has under 300,000 clones; about nine tenths are singletons. CDR3 length: 16 amino acids. V dropped 0 bases and J dropped 5; count of bases not matched to a gene: 9. The germline CDR1 and CDR2 sequences are SGHDN and FVKESK. The chain couples TRBV14 to TRBJ2-7; TRBD1 agrees at 8 bases. The TCR originated in a woman in her forties or fifties who had recovered from COVID-19. Material: PBMCs or T cells enriched from blood (not recorded which). DNA of the CDR3: TGTGCCAGCAGCCAAGATCCTGGACAGGGCGTCCACGAGCAGTACTTC. Amino acid sequence: CASSQDPGQGVHEQYF. Looking up the rest from reference TRBV14 and TRBJ2-7 gives the full variable domain: EAGVTQFPSHSVIEKGQTVTLRCDPISGHDNLYWYRRVMGKEIKFLLHFVKESKQDESGMPNNRFLAERTGGTYSTLKVQPAELEDSGVYFCASSQDPGQGVHEQYFGPGTRLTVT.